Given below is one T cell receptor beta chain in context. The antigen is unknown. This sample includes further DNA sequences coding for the same CDR3. The entry originates in a study of cytomegalovirus exposure and HLA in healthy donors. Study-level findings and limits: The authors judged a highly shared variant cluster likely a sequencing artifact.

Germline trimming cut 7 bases from V and 5 bases from J; bases unmatched to any gene: 14. There are 16 residues in the CDR3. CDR1 and CDR2 from the germline V gene are ENHRY and SYGVKD. In the PCR, 60 Vbeta and 13 Jbeta primers were used. Profiling relied on immunoSEQ multiplex PCR, and the TCRdb table lists in-frame clones only, not all of them. Seen here are 210,000 or so clones, approximately 87% observed once, and the top ten hold about 1.2%. The source of this sequence is a man aged 25 to 40 in good health and CMV-seronegative. The chain recombines TRBV10-3 with TRBJ1-2; 9 bases are shared with TRBD1. Sequencing was done on a sample of PBMCs. The CDR3 here is CAITEQGAGRPYGYTF. As DNA, the CDR3 is TGTGCCATCACTGAACAGGGGGCAGGCCGGCCATATGGCTACACCTTC.